This T cell receptor (beta chain) was identified during a study of OX40 agonist ivuxolimab in advanced cancers. Study context: Melanoma, hepatocellular carcinoma, head and neck or renal cell cancer occurred in dose-escalation patients. At roughly 83% male, the cohort had a mean age of about 60 years, ranging from roughly 20 to 80.

With 5 bases removed from V and 3 bases from J, the gap between germline ends came to 17 bases. Germline lookup yields CDR1 SGHNT and CDR2 YENEEA. This CDR3 region has 15 residues. TCRdb's table, derived via immunoSEQ multiplex PCR, lists solely in-frame clones and lacks some. The profile shows under 30,000 clones, approximately 83% of them singletons. The source material was CD4+ or CD8+ T cells sorted from blood, sampled in a trial of the OX40 agonist ivuxolimab. This rearrangement joins TRBV11-3 to TRBJ2-7; maybe TRBD1 (7 bases). The TCR was taken from an adult with an advanced solid tumor such as melanoma, head and neck, liver or kidney cancer. The CDR3 nucleotides are TGTGCCAGCAGCCCGGGGGACGGACAGGACTACGAGCAGTACTTC. This sequence encodes CASSPGDGQDYEQYF.